Below, 8 T cell receptor beta chains from the same sample are listed, as sequenced in a study of cytomegalovirus exposure and HLA in healthy donors. The PCR used 60 Vbeta and 13 Jbeta primers. Produced via immunoSEQ multiplex PCR; TCRdb's table is partial and in-frame only. Of around 300,000 clones detected, about 75% appear once; the ten largest clones hold 2% to 2.5%. Sequencing was done on a sample of PBMCs. The receptors were sampled from a female donor in good health and CMV-seronegative.

The rearrangement links TRBV19 to TRBJ1-1; D uncertain. Trimming shortened V by 0 bases and J by 4 bases, and 9 bases separated the two germline ends. The CDR3 is 14 residues long. In germline, CDR1 is LNHDA, CDR2 SQIVND (reference sequence). CDR3 loop: CASSIDLAGTEAFF. The DNA of the CDR3 is TGTGCCAGTAGTATAGACCTAGCGGGCACTGAAGCTTTCTTT.

DNA of the CDR3: TGTGCCAGCAGTTACCTTGCGAACACCGGGGAGCTGTTTTTT. Protein sequence: CASSYLANTGELFF. This chain connects TRBV6-5 to TRBJ2-2; D gene uncertain. Trimming left V 2 bases short and J 0 bases short, with 4 bases between. CDR3 length: 14 residues. Germline loops: CDR1 MNHEY, CDR2 SVGAGI.

The chain is built from TRBV9 and TRBJ1-3, with 9 nucleotides matching TRBD1. Trimming at V came to 0 bases and at J to 4 bases, leaving 8 bases not matched to a gene. The CDR3 is made up of 17 amino acids. CDR1 and CDR2 from the germline V gene are SGDLS and YYNGEE. Here the CDR3 reads CASSVGQGVLSGNTIYF. The DNA for the CDR3 is TGTGCCAGCAGCGTAGGACAGGGGGTCTTGTCCGGAAACACCATATATTTT.

The V call is TRBV2, the J call TRBJ2-1; maybe TRBD2 (5 bases). With 7 bases removed from V and 8 bases from J, the gap between germline ends came to 18 bases. The CDR3 loop spans 14 amino acids. Germline V gene sequence: CDR1 SNHLY, CDR2 FYNNEI. CDR3 DNA: TGTGCCAGCATCATACTCTCTGCGGGCGATGAGCAGTTCTTC. This encodes CASIILSAGDEQFF.

V gene TRBV11-3 combines with J gene TRBJ2-5, with 8 bases that match TRBD1. This CDR3 has 15 amino acids. The V segment lost 4 bases and the J segment 5 bases; nucleotides outside the gene matches: 9. CDR1 is SGHNT and CDR2 is YENEEA in the germline V gene. As DNA, the CDR3 is TGTGCCAGCAGCTCGACAGGGGCGGGTGGGGAGACCCAGTACTTC. Residues: CASSSTGAGGETQYF.

This clone was counted between two and nine times. V usage is TRBV2 and J usage is TRBJ2-1, with 8 bases matching TRBD1. Germline V gives CDR1 SNHLY, CDR2 FYNNEI. The CDR3 totals 13 residues. Unmatched junction bases numbered 4, after V lost 9 bases and J lost 3 bases. In DNA, the CDR3 is TGTGCCAGTCTTGGACAGGGCTACAATGAGCAGTTCTTC. Protein product: CASLGQGYNEQFF.

The V and J genes are TRBV7-6 and TRBJ2-1; possible D gene TRBD1, 8 bases. Germline V lookup: CDR1 SGHVS, CDR2 FNYEAQ. The CDR3 length is 20 residues. V lost 1 base and J lost 6, with 28 bases in between. This CDR3 is CASSLVAGGLAGRAFNEQFF. CDR3 sequence (DNA): TGTGCCAGCAGCTTAGTTGCAGGGGGCTTAGCAGGGAGGGCCTTCAATGAGCAGTTCTTC.

The chain has TRBV19 and TRBJ2-7, with 7 bases matching TRBD2. The CDR3 runs 15 residues. The germline gives CDR1 LNHDA, CDR2 SQIVND (reference sequence). V shed 4 bases, J shed 2 bases, and the junction held 8 bases outside the gene matches. In DNA form, the CDR3 reads TGTGCCAGTAGTACCCTCGACGGGGGGACCTACGAGCAGTACTTC. As protein: CASSTLDGGTYEQYF. Based on the CDR3 plus reference TRBV19 and TRBJ2-7, the full variable domain is DGGITQSPKYLFRKEGQNVTLSCEQNLNHDAMYWYRQDPGQGLRLIYYSQIVNDFQKGDIAEGYSVSREKKESFPLTVTSAQKNPTAFYLCASSTLDGGTYEQYFGPGTRLTVT.